This T cell receptor beta chain was sequenced for a study of cytomegalovirus exposure and HLA in healthy donors. Findings and limits, study-wide: As a later analysis showed, a missense DCLRE1C variant was linked to trimming of TCR beta V- and J-genes.

CDR3 length: 16 residues. CDR1 and CDR2 from the germline V gene are LNHDA and SQIVND (reference sequence). The V and J ends lost 5 bases and 3 bases respectively, with 19 bases between them. A remark on this clone: Its target is unknown.

The PCR had 60 Vbeta and 13 Jbeta primers. Generated by immunoSEQ multiplex PCR, the TCRdb table keeps only in-frame clones and is missing some. The sample has about 120,000 clones; about 68% are singletons. Material: PBMCs. This chain uses TRBV19 with TRBJ1-2; D remains unclear. This clonotype was obtained from a woman aged 40 to 50 in good health and CMV-seropositive. The CDR3 coding sequence is TGTGCCAGTAGTCCGGGAGGTCAAAGGGAAGACTATGGCTACACCTTC. Translating gives CASSPGGQREDYGYTF.